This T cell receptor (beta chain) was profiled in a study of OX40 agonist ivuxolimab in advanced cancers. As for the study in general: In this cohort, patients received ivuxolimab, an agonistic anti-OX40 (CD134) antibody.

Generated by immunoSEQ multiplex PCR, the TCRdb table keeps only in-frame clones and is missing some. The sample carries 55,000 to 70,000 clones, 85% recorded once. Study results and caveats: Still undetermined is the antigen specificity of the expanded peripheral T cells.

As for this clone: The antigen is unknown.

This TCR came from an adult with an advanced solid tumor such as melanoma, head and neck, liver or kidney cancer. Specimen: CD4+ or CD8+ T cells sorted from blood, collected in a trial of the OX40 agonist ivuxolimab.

The CDR3 protein is CASSFAQGDGYTF. The CDR3 region has the DNA TGTGCCAGCAGTTTCGCTCAGGGGGATGGCTACACCTTC. The rearrangement links TRBV28 to TRBJ1-2, with 7 nucleotides matching TRBD1. The V gene's germline CDR1 is MDHEN and CDR2 SYDVKM. The CDR3 is 13 residues long. After removal of 3 bases from V and 6 bases from J, the junction contained 4 bases not matched to a gene.